A selection of T cell receptor beta chains follows, all from one sample in a study of blood T cell repertoires in COVID-19. Clones were read by immunoSEQ multiplex PCR, and TCRdb kept only the in-frame ones, dropping some. The sample includes 80,000 to 95,000 clones, roughly 84% seen only once; the top ten take about 20%. Source material: peripheral blood. Receptors were obtained from a woman older than 75 in a cohort sampled during active or convalescent COVID-19. The CDR3 runs from the conserved cysteine through the conserved F or W. Fields, in order: D gene, V gene, J gene, clone size, CDR3 DNA, CDR3 protein. A D gene is named only where the DNA matches it firmly. Clone size is stated in some rows and not others, as once, few, many or a class when expanded.

TRBD1	TRBV5-1	TRBJ2-3	-	TGCGCCAGCAGCTCGGGACAGGCAGTCACAGATACGCAGTATTTT	CASSSGQAVTDTQYF
-	TRBV7-3	TRBJ2-3	-	TGTGCCAGCAGCCGGTGGAGGGGTGGCACAGATACGCAGTATTTT	CASSRWRGGTDTQYF
-	TRBV30	TRBJ1-2	-	TGTGCCTGGAGTACCCCGGGAGCCTTCTATGGCTACACCTTC	CAWSTPGAFYGYTF
-	TRBV3-1/TRBV3-2	TRBJ1-4	-	TGTGCCAGCAGCTGGCTTGGGCAGGTCGGATATGAACTGTTTTTT	CASSWLGQVGYELFF
-	TRBV10-2	TRBJ2-6	-	TGCGCCAGCCTCAGGGGCTCTGGGGCCAACGTCCTGACTTTC	CASLRGSGANVLTF
TRBD1	TRBV9	TRBJ1-4	-	TGTGCCAGCAGCGTGAAAGAGGGGACAGGGGGCGAAAAACTGTTTTTT	CASSVKEGTGGEKLFF
-	TRBV29-1	TRBJ2-3	-	TGCAGCGTTGAAGGTTTCGCGGACACAGATACGCAGTATTTT	CSVEGFADTDTQYF
-	TRBV28	TRBJ2-3	-	TGTGCCAGCAGTGAGACAGGGACTAGCACAGATACGCAGTATTTT	CASSETGTSTDTQYF
TRBD2	TRBV4-1	TRBJ2-1	-	TGCGCCAGCAGCGCCCTAGCGGGAGGTCCCTACAATGAGCAGTTCTTC	CASSALAGGPYNEQFF
-	TRBV3-1/TRBV3-2	TRBJ2-7	-	TGTGCCAGCAGCCAAGATCTGAGGTCCGAGCAGTACTTC	CASSQDLRSEQYF
-	TRBV6-1	TRBJ1-6	-	TGTGCCAGCAGTGAAGTGAGGACAAATTCACCCCTCCACTTT	CASSEVRTNSPLHF
-	TRBV5-4	TRBJ1-5	few	TGTGCCAGCAGCTTGGGCACAGGCGATAATCAGCCCCAGCATTTT	CASSLGTGDNQPQHF
TRBD1	TRBV29-1	TRBJ1-2	-	TGCAGCGTTTCAGGACAGGGAAGCGGCTACACCTTC	CSVSGQGSGYTF
TRBD2	TRBV3-1/TRBV3-2	TRBJ2-3	-	TGTGCCAGCAGCGAGACTAGCGGGTCCTGGGATACGCAGTATTTT	CASSETSGSWDTQYF
TRBD1	TRBV5-1	TRBJ1-1	-	TGCGCCAGCAGCTTGGGACAGGGGTTGGCTTTCTTT	CASSLGQGLAFF
-	TRBV2	TRBJ1-2	-	TGTGCCAGCAGCGGGAAGTCTGAAGATGGCTACACCTTC	CASSGKSEDGYTF
TRBD1	TRBV14	TRBJ1-1	-	TGTGCCAGCAGCCTCGGGACAGCGAACACTGAAGCTTTCTTT	CASSLGTANTEAFF
TRBD1	TRBV5-1	TRBJ2-7	-	TGCGCCAGCAGCCCACAGACAGGGGGCTGGTACGAGCAGTACTTC	CASSPQTGGWYEQYF
TRBD1	TRBV9	TRBJ1-1	-	TGTGCCAGCAGCGTAGGAGGACAGGGATTCACTGAAGCTTTCTTT	CASSVGGQGFTEAFF
-	TRBV18	TRBJ1-1	-	TGTGCCAGCTCACCACCAACTGGTGCACAGCTGGGGAACACTGAAGCTTTCTTT	CASSPPTGAQLGNTEAFF